The 20 T cell receptor beta chains below all came from one sample that was sequenced in a study of T cells and Merkel cell carcinoma outcomes. Here immunoSEQ multiplex PCR was the method, and the copy in TCRdb shows in-frame clones only, minus some. The sample has 10,000 to 15,000 clones, roughly 96% seen once. The sample comprised tumor tissue from Merkel cell carcinoma. These receptor sequences come from a human donor with Merkel cell carcinoma.

The rearrangement uses TRBV6-5 and TRBJ1-1; TRBD1 matches 7 bases. Germline V gives CDR1 MNHEY, CDR2 SVGAGI. The ends lost 6 bases at V and 2 bases at J; junction bases unmatched: 6. The CDR3 runs to 14 residues. CDR3: CASSPGQVNTEAFF. The CDR3 region has the DNA TGTGCCAGCAGCCCCGGACAGGTAAACACTGAAGCTTTCTTT.

The chain couples TRBV4-2 to TRBJ1-4; possible D gene TRBD1, 5 bases. CDR3 length: 15 amino acids. V gave up 0 bases and J gave up 4 bases, with 9 bases separating them. Germline values: CDR1 LGHNA, CDR2 YNFKEQ. This CDR3 reads CASSQDEGINEKLFF. CDR3 DNA sequence: TGTGCCAGCAGCCAAGACGAGGGGATTAATGAAAAACTGTTTTTT.

The table lists this clone with a count of one. The rearrangement uses TRBV19 and TRBJ2-2, with D unclear. CDR1 LNHDA and CDR2 SQIVND come from the germline V gene (reference sequence). The CDR3 is 11 residues long. V lost 4 bases and J lost 5, with 2 bases in between. CDR3 in amino acids: CASSKTGELFF. CDR3 DNA sequence: TGTGCCAGTAGTAAGACCGGGGAGCTGTTTTTT.

This chain connects TRBV5-4 to TRBJ1-2; D unclear. The CDR3 covers 13 residues. Trimming cost V 4 bases and J 1 base, with 8 bases left between them. Germline CDR1 and CDR2: SGHNT and YYREEE (reference sequence). The chain's CDR3 is CASSQHSNYGYTF. The CDR3 DNA follows: TGTGCCAGCAGCCAACACAGTAACTATGGCTACACCTTC. The variable domain in full, completed from reference TRBV5-4 and TRBJ1-2, reads ETGVTQSPTHLIKTRGQQVTLRCSSQSGHNTVSWYQQALGQGPQFIFQYYREEENGRGNFPPRFSGLQFPNYSSELNVNALELDDSALYLCASSQHSNYGYTFGSGTRLTVV.

The chain employs TRBV9 and TRBJ2-1, with TRBD2 as a possible D gene (5 bases). V lost 0 bases and J lost 4, with 11 bases in between. This CDR3 comprises 15 residues. Germline loops: CDR1 SGDLS, CDR2 YYNGEE. Here the CDR3 reads CASSVAPRDYNEQFF. DNA of the CDR3: TGTGCCAGCAGCGTAGCGCCTCGGGATTACAATGAGCAGTTCTTC.

This chain links TRBV5-6 with TRBJ2-1, with D possibly matching TRBD1 (7 bases). The CDR3 covers 15 residues. Germline assignment: CDR1 SGHDT and CDR2 YYEEEE. Trimming pared 0 bases from V and 7 bases from J, leaving 14 bases between. The CDR3 sequence: CASSLVGQGGNEQFF. The CDR3 DNA sequence: TGTGCCAGCAGCTTGGTTGGCCAGGGGGGAAATGAGCAGTTCTTC.

The rearrangement links TRBV11-3 to TRBJ2-7; 8 nucleotides match TRBD1. The V segment lost 8 bases and the J segment 7 bases; nucleotides outside the gene matches: 16. Germline V gene sequence: CDR1 SGHNT, CDR2 YENEEA. The CDR3 runs 15 residues. This CDR3 reads CASPNKDRVIEEQYF. The CDR3 DNA sequence: TGTGCCAGCCCGAACAAGGACAGGGTTATTGAAGAGCAGTACTTC.

The CDR3 sequence: CASSPKGGGYGYTF. Written as DNA, the CDR3 is TGTGCCAGCAGCCCAAAGGGGGGGGGCTATGGCTACACCTTC. This chain connects TRBV7-2 to TRBJ1-2; D possibly corresponds to TRBD1 (6 bases). The V gene's germline CDR1 is SGHTA and CDR2 FQGNSA. Trimming removed 5 bases at V and 4 bases at J, with 14 bases between. The CDR3 is 14 residues long.

This chain links TRBV5-1 with TRBJ2-1; TRBD2 is a possible D gene (5 bases). Trimming removed 1 base at V and 6 bases at J, with 14 bases between. CDR3 length equals 15 residues. CDR1 and CDR2 from the germline V gene are SGHRS and YFSETQ. Here the CDR3 reads CASSLRAGGVNEQFF. The CDR3 DNA is TGCGCCAGCAGCTTGCGGGCGGGCGGTGTCAATGAGCAGTTCTTC.

The count of this clone is one. V and J are TRBV18 and TRBJ2-7; 8 bases line up with TRBD1. The J segment lost 6 bases and the V segment lost 3 bases, leaving 10 bases of the junction unmatched. CDR3 size: 15 residues. CDR1 is KGHSH, CDR2 LQKENI, per germline. The chain's CDR3 is CASSPTGAMPGEQYF. CDR3 nucleotide sequence: TGTGCCAGCTCACCGACAGGGGCCATGCCAGGCGAGCAGTACTTC. Combining the CDR3 with reference TRBV18 and TRBJ2-7 gives the whole variable domain NAGVMQNPRHLVRRRGQEARLRCSPMKGHSHVYWYRQLPEEGLKFMVYLQKENIIDESGMPKERFSAEFPKEGPSILRIQQVVRGDSAAYFCASSPTGAMPGEQYFGPGTRLTVT.

The genes are TRBV2 and TRBJ1-4; no firm D call. The V and J ends lost 8 bases and 5 bases respectively, with 3 bases between them. The CDR3 contains 10 residues. Per germline, CDR1 SNHLY and CDR2 FYNNEI. The CDR3 reads CASRNEKLFF. The CDR3 DNA reads TGTGCCAGCCGGAATGAAAAACTGTTTTTT. Full variable domain (missing parts from reference TRBV2 and TRBJ1-4): EPEVTQTPSHQVTQMGQEVILRCVPISNHLYFYWYRQILGQKVEFLVSFYNNEISEKSEIFDDQFSVERPDGSNFTLKIRSTKLEDSAMYFCASRNEKLFFGSGTQLSVL.

This sequence joins TRBV20-1 and TRBJ2-1; D is unresolved. The germline gives CDR1 DFQATT, CDR2 SNEGSKA (reference sequence). The CDR3 covers 11 residues. In DNA form, the CDR3 reads TGCAGCAGGAGTTCTGAAGGTGAGCAGTTCTTC. It is translated as CSRSSEGEQFF.

The chain combines TRBV30 with TRBJ2-5; possible D gene TRBD2, 5 bases. Germline V gene lookup returns CDR1 GTSNPN and CDR2 SVGIG (reference sequence). The CDR3 is made up of 15 amino acids. V dropped 2 bases and J dropped 4 bases, with 17 bases sitting between them. The CDR3 here is CAWSYRAPRGETQYF. In DNA form, the CDR3 reads TGTGCCTGGAGTTACCGGGCTCCACGGGGAGAGACCCAGTACTTC.

The CDR3 is CASSPRTADEPQHF. The DNA of the CDR3 is TGTGCCAGCTCACCAAGGACAGCCGATGAGCCCCAGCATTTT. The J gene is TRBJ1-5, the V gene TRBV18, with a weak D call TRBD1 (6 bases). V shed 2 bases and J shed 8 bases, with 13 bases lying between them. The germline V gene has CDR1 KGHSH and CDR2 LQKENI. The CDR3 sequence is 14 residues long.

With regard to this clone: The germline gene is not matched at one end of the junction; a read error may be the cause. CDR3: CASSRPIGSYEQYF. The CDR3 DNA sequence: TGTGCCAGCAGTCGGCCGATAGGGTCCTACGAGCAATACTTC. The rearrangement uses TRBV7-2 and TRBJ2-7, with unresolved D. The length of the CDR3 is 14 residues. Per germline, CDR1 SGHTA and CDR2 FQGNSA.

The J gene is TRBJ2-2, the V gene TRBV10-2; weak D call: TRBD1 (6 bases). The CDR3 contains 14 residues. Germline-derived CDR1 and CDR2 are WSHSY and SAAADI. V lost 6 bases, J lost 3 bases, and 11 bases lay in between. The CDR3 protein is CASRQGTDTGELFF. The CDR3, as DNA: TGCGCCAGCAGACAGGGTACGGACACCGGGGAGCTGTTTTTT.

The rearrangement uses TRBV7-8 and TRBJ2-1; a weak D match, TRBD1 (5 bases). V lost 0 bases, J lost 8 bases, and 11 bases lay in between. Germline CDR1 is SGHVS and CDR2 is FQNEAQ. The CDR3 runs to 14 residues. CDR3 residues: CASSLAGAGYEQFF. The CDR3 DNA sequence: TGTGCCAGCAGCTTAGCTGGGGCCGGCTATGAGCAGTTCTTC.

This chain connects TRBV4-2 to TRBJ2-5; TRBD1 matches at 9 bases. The CDR3 runs to 18 residues. V shed 0 bases, J shed 0 bases, and the junction held 8 bases outside the gene matches. In germline, CDR1 is LGHNA, CDR2 YNFKEQ. DNA for the CDR3: TGTGCCAGCAGCCAAGATTGGTTTGGGACAGGGTACCAAGAGACCCAGTACTTC. This codes for CASSQDWFGTGYQETQYF.

The V gene is TRBV11-3, the J gene TRBJ2-5; D is undetermined. The CDR3 totals 15 residues. V lost 5 bases to trimming and J lost 4 bases, with 17 bases between them. Germline values: CDR1 SGHNT, CDR2 YENEEA. The CDR3 DNA follows: TGTGCCAGCAGCACCCGACACGCGGTAGGAGAGACCCAGTACTTC. Translating gives CASSTRHAVGETQYF.

The chain employs TRBV11-2 and TRBJ1-4; D is perhaps TRBD1 (5 bases). V dropped 4 bases and J dropped 6 bases, with 15 bases sitting between them. Germline V CDR1 and CDR2: SGHAT, FQNNGV. The length of the CDR3 is 15 residues. The CDR3 sequence is CASSYSGTADEKLFF. CDR3 in DNA: TGTGCCAGCAGCTACAGCGGGACGGCGGATGAAAAACTGTTTTTT.